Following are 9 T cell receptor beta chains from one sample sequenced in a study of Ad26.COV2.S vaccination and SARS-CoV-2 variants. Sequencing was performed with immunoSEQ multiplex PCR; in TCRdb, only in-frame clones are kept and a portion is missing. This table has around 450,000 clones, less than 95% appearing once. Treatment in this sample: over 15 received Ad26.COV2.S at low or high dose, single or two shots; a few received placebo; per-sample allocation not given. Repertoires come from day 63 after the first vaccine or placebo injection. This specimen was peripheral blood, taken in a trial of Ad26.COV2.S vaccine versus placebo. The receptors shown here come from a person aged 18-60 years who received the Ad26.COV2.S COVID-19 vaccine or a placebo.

CDR3 residues: CASSPSSGFSYEQYF. CDR3 bases: TGTGCCAGCAGTCCTTCAAGCGGGTTCTCCTACGAGCAGTACTTC. The chain couples TRBV6-4 to TRBJ2-7, with a weak D call TRBD2 (6 bases). The CDR3 is 15 residues long. The germline V gene has CDR1 MRHNA and CDR2 SNTAGT. Trimming took 5 bases from V and 0 from J, leaving 14 bases between them.

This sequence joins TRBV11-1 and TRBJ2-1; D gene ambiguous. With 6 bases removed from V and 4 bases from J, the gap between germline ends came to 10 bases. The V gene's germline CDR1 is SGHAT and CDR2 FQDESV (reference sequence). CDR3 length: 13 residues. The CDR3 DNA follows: TGTGCCAGCAGGGGGTTGGGGTACAATGAGCAGTTCTTC. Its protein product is CASRGLGYNEQFF.

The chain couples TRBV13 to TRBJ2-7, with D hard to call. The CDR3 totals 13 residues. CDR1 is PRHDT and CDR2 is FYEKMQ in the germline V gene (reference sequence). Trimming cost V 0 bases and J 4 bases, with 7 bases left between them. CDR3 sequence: CASSLGLGYEQYF. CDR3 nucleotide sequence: TGTGCCAGCAGCTTAGGTTTAGGGTACGAGCAGTACTTC.

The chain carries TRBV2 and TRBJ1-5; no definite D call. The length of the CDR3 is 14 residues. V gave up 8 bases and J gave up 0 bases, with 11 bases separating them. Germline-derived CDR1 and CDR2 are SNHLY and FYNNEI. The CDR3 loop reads CASGKGYSNQPQHF. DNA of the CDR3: TGTGCCAGCGGTAAGGGTTATAGCAATCAGCCCCAGCATTTT.

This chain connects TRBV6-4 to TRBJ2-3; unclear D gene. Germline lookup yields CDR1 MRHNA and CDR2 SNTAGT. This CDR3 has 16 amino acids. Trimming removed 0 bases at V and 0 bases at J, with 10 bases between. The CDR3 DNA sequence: TGTGCCAGCAGTGACTCGTTCCTACAGAGCACAGATACGCAGTATTTT. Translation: CASSDSFLQSTDTQYF.

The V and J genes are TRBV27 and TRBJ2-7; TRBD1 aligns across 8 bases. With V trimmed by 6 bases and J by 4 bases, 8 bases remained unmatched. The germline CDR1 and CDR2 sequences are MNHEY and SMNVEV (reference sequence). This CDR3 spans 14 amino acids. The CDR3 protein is CASRSGGAGYEQYF. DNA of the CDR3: TGTGCCAGCAGGTCAGGGGGCGCAGGGTACGAGCAGTACTTC.

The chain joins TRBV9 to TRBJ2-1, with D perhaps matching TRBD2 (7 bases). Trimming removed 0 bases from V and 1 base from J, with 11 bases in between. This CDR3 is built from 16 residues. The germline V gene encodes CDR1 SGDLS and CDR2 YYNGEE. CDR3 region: CASSVGGRGSYNEQFF. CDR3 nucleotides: TGTGCCAGCAGCGTAGGAGGGAGGGGGTCCTACAATGAGCAGTTCTTC.

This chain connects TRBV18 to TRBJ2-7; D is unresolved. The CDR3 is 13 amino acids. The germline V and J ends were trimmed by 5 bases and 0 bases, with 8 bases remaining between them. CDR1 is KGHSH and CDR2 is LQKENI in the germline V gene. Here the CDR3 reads CASSDMASYEQYF. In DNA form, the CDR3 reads TGTGCCAGCTCAGATATGGCCTCCTACGAGCAGTACTTC.

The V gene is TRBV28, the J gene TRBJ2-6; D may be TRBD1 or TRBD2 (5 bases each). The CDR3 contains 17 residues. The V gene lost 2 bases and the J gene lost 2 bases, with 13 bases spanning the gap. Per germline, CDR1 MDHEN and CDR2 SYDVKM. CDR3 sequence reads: CASSLIGDAAGANVLTF. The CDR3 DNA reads TGTGCCAGCAGTTTAATCGGGGACGCAGCTGGGGCCAACGTCCTGACTTTC.